The present T cell receptor beta chain was sequenced within a study of CD8 T cells in Susac syndrome. Study information: Among sequenced Susac syndrome patients, more than 5 had active disease and eight or nine were in remission.

Reverse transcription used roughly 0.45 to 1 ug RNA and random hexamers. Each CDR3 protein gets one entry after TCRdb re-called the immunoSEQ multiplex PCR reads with MiXCR. Altogether 240,000 or so distinct CDR3 sequences are present, almost 97% being singletons, with the ten largest covering 0.095% to 0.12%. CD8+ and CD4+ blood T cells underwent TCR beta sequencing. Diagnostic criteria defined recently for definite or probable disease were met by the Susac syndrome patients. The CDR3 is 15 amino acids. Trimming removed 5 bases from V and 8 bases from J, with 18 bases in between. Germline CDR1 and CDR2: SEHNR and FQNEAQ (reference sequence).

The specimen was CD4+ T cells from PBMCs. This receptor was identified in a human donor with Susac syndrome. The chain links TRBV7-9 to TRBJ1-4; D possibly corresponds to TRBD1 (5 bases). CDR3 residues: CASSRGWQEGEKLFF. As DNA, the CDR3 is TGTGCCAGCAGCCGTGGGTGGCAGGAGGGGGAAAAACTGTTTTTT.